This is a list of T cell receptor beta chains from one sample in a study of T cells in Graves' hyperthyroidism and ophthalmopathy. TCRdb itself ran the multiplex PCR reads through MiXCR, one entry per CDR3 protein. This sample has approximately 600,000 distinct CDR3 sequences, with approximately 14% found just once. Sequenced input: blood. These receptors all come from a young woman with Graves' ophthalmopathy. Each CDR3 is given without its conserved first and last residue. A row's size may be missing; if present it is once, few, many or a size class.

abundance,v_gene,j_gene,CDR3aa
many,TRBV6-2/TRBV6-3,TRBJ1-1,ASRRKRNTEAF
many,TRBV28,TRBJ2-2,ASSSGTEGTGELF
many,TRBV7-2,TRBJ2-7,ASSLGATLSYEQY
few,TRBV14,TRBJ2-7,ASSLSRTGEVEQY
many,TRBV28,TRBJ1-2,ASSLRRRVGYGYT
few,TRBV27,TRBJ2-1,ASSLWPGLADSSYNEQF
many,TRBV5-1,TRBJ1-3,ASSAAGTGTVSGNTIY
once,TRBV4-1,TRBJ1-6,ASSLLGDYNSPLH
few,TRBV20-1,TRBJ2-7,SARVASGRTYEQY
NA,TRBV19,TRBJ1-5,ASSISRSLGNQPQH
many,TRBV20-1,TRBJ2-7,SARDYPSGRVGKLYEQY
many,TRBV27,TRBJ2-1,ASSLYRLAGGRYNEQF
many,TRBV12-3/TRBV12-4,TRBJ1-6,ASSRQGMYSPLH
few,TRBV7-3,TRBJ1-5,ASSYEINQPQH
many,TRBV20-1,TRBJ2-7,SASDSDLSSYEQY
many,TRBV12-3/TRBV12-4,TRBJ2-5,ASSGTGGREETQY
many,TRBV12-3/TRBV12-4,TRBJ2-4,ASSLSTRAKNIQY
NA,TRBV20-1,TRBJ2-3,SARGQGTIPSTDTQY
NA,TRBV29-1,TRBJ2-1,SVEDKGQGIYNEQF
NA,TRBV19,TRBJ2-1,ASSFVAGSEQF
NA,TRBV20-1,TRBJ2-1,SAWTGGAYNEQF
few,TRBV18,TRBJ1-5,ASSPQTGVHQPQH
NA,TRBV20-1,TRBJ2-1,SYLSGRNYNEQF
many,TRBV6-1,TRBJ1-2,ASSQGTVNYIT
few,TRBV7-9,TRBJ1-1,ASSLGEDRVSF
few,TRBV9,TRBJ2-1,ASSGESTSYNEQF
NA,TRBV4-1,TRBJ2-7,ASSHTGPSYEQY
many,TRBV6-6,TRBJ1-1,ASSYSMGPNTEAF
many,TRBV7-9,TRBJ2-1,ATPARGPNEQF
many,TRBV5-1,TRBJ2-1,ASSSTGTSLIDEQF
many,TRBV5-6,TRBJ1-5,ASSSQGRNNQPQH
many,TRBV11-3,TRBJ1-1,ASSLVPGANTEAF
many,TRBV9,TRBJ2-1,ASSGWGLAGGSSYNEQF
few,TRBV7-9,TRBJ1-6,ASSLEVPPLH
many,TRBV27,TRBJ2-7,ASSSLFRSGRYEQY
NA,TRBV27,TRBJ2-3,ASREVAPSRTSGMDTQY
many,TRBV7-8,TRBJ1-2,ASSLATAGGDYGYT
many,TRBV28,TRBJ2-1,ASSTRRYNEQF
NA,TRBV20-1,TRBJ1-6,SARGTENSPLH
few,TRBV11-2,TRBJ1-4,ASSLGGRGTEKLF
NA,TRBV20-1,TRBJ1-4,SAPTGATNEKLF
NA,TRBV27,TRBJ2-6,ASNQGAAGANVLT
many,TRBV6-1,TRBJ2-7,ASTLQSGTSGVEQY
many,TRBV30,TRBJ1-2,AWTGLAGYT
few,TRBV20-1,TRBJ1-4,SARGPTNEKLF
many,TRBV27,TRBJ2-1,ASSFLGVNEQF
many,TRBV28,TRBJ1-5,ASRASREYNQPQH
NA,TRBV19,TRBJ2-5,ASSPDRRQETQY
NA,TRBV7-2,TRBJ1-6,ASSPGTYSYNSPLH
many,TRBV28,TRBJ2-3,ASTPRGGTDTQY
NA,TRBV4-1,TRBJ2-7,ASSLRTSGPYEQY
NA,TRBV9,TRBJ2-2,ASSERQGGFTGELF
NA,TRBV29-1,TRBJ2-1,SVDGTYYNEQF
many,TRBV28,TRBJ2-7,ASRPRGTGLNYEQY
many,TRBV7-3,TRBJ2-1,ASSLKGQGVYNEQF
few,TRBV9,TRBJ2-1,ASSVATSLLNEQF